Shown below are 25 T cell receptor beta chains from a single sample sequenced in a study of shared clonotypes between healthy human individuals. The protocol was immunoSEQ multiplex PCR, while the TCRdb copy is restricted to in-frame clones and leaves out a portion. Of some 490,000 clones listed, 70% to 80% are singletons. Specimen: PBMCs. Every receptor here comes from a woman aged 40-49 years in good health. Some clones in this sample may be carry-over from other donors' samples.

V is TRBV10-3 and J is TRBJ2-7, with 9 nucleotides matching TRBD2. This CDR3 is 15 amino acids long. V lost 0 bases and J lost 6; bases outside the gene matches: 6. CDR1 is ENHRY and CDR2 is SYGVKD in the germline V gene. The CDR3 DNA sequence: TGTGCCATCAGTGAGTCTGCTAGCGGGACCCTCGAGCAGTACTTC. Its translation: CAISESASGTLEQYF.

The chain is built from TRBV6-5 and TRBJ2-7; weak D call: TRBD1 (6 bases). The V gene lost 7 bases and the J gene lost 5 bases, with 15 bases spanning the gap. Germline V lookup: CDR1 MNHEY, CDR2 SVGAGI. This CDR3 is 13 amino acids long. Written as DNA, the CDR3 is TGTGCCAGCACTTCAGACAGGACCCACGAGCAGTACTTC. It translates to CASTSDRTHEQYF.

The chain has TRBV7-8 and TRBJ2-5; D gene ambiguous. The CDR3 is 14 amino acids. Looked up from germline, CDR1 is SGHVS and CDR2 is FQNEAQ. With 2 bases removed from V and 5 bases from J, the gap between germline ends came to 12 bases. The CDR3 sequence: CASSLRVLGETQYF. In DNA, the CDR3 is TGTGCCAGCAGCTTACGAGTATTAGGGGAGACCCAGTACTTC.

The J gene is TRBJ2-1, the V gene TRBV6-5, with a tentative D call TRBD2 (6 bases). Trimming took off 7 bases at V and 5 bases at J, with 18 bases between the two ends. CDR1 MNHEY and CDR2 SVGAGI come from the germline V gene. The CDR3 has 15 amino acids. The CDR3 DNA is TGTGCCAGCAAACGCTCGGGGGAAACTAACAATGAGCAGTTCTTC. It encodes CASKRSGETNNEQFF.

This clone was counted a few times. This chain uses TRBV29-1 with TRBJ1-4; no clear D gene. V gave up 6 bases and J gave up 8 bases, with 10 bases separating them. The CDR3 spans 11 residues. Germline V gives CDR1 SQVTM, CDR2 ANQGSEA. CDR3: CSVIRGEKLFF. CDR3 nucleotide sequence: TGCAGCGTCATCCGGGGAGAAAAACTGTTTTTT.

V gene TRBV28 combines with J gene TRBJ2-7, with D hard to call. The CDR3 covers 12 residues. From germline, CDR1 is MDHEN and CDR2 SYDVKM. Trimming stripped 6 bases from V and 2 bases from J, with 8 bases between. CDR3 in DNA: TGTGCCAGCAGCTCAAGTCCCTACGAGCAGTACTTC. As protein: CASSSSPYEQYF.

This rearrangement joins TRBV19 to TRBJ1-5; 9 bases align to TRBD1. Trimming at V came to 4 bases and at J to 3 bases, leaving 4 bases not matched to a gene. Per germline, CDR1 LNHDA and CDR2 SQIVND (reference sequence). There are 15 residues in the CDR3. The CDR3 is CASSTDRGSNQPQHF. CDR3 bases: TGTGCCAGTAGTACCGACAGGGGGTCCAATCAGCCCCAGCATTTT.

Comment on this clone: Given a much more abundant clone one base away, this may be a read error. Other DNA sequences in this specimen translate into the identical CDR3. This chain connects TRBV5-5 to TRBJ2-7; D remains ambiguous. The CDR3 loop spans 13 amino acids. CDR1 and CDR2 (germline): SGHKS, YYEKEE (reference sequence). The CDR3 DNA is TGCGCCAGCAGCGCTGGACGGTCCGACGAGCAGTACTTC. Encoded protein: CASSAGRSDEQYF.

The chain links TRBV7-2 to TRBJ2-2; D might be TRBD2 (5 bases). There are 15 residues in the CDR3. Germline V gene lookup returns CDR1 SGHTA and CDR2 FQGNSA. With 3 bases removed from V and 0 bases from J, the gap between germline ends came to 8 bases. The CDR3 DNA sequence: TGTGCCAGCAGCTTTACTAGAACGAACACCGGGGAGCTGTTTTTT. Its protein product is CASSFTRTNTGELFF. Complete variable domain (other parts from reference TRBV7-2 and TRBJ2-2): GAGVSQSPSNKVTEKGKDVELRCDPISGHTALYWYRQSLGQGLEFLIYFQGNSAPDKSGLPSDRFSAERTGGSVSTLTIQRTQQEDSAVYLCASSFTRTNTGELFFGEGSRLTVL.

The V call is TRBV4-1, the J call TRBJ1-5; D perhaps matches TRBD1 (5 bases). Germline V gene sequence: CDR1 MGHRA, CDR2 YSYEKL. The CDR3 totals 16 residues. V gave up 0 bases and J gave up 5 bases, with 14 bases separating them. The CDR3 DNA reads as TGCGCCAGCAGCCAAGAGCCCCCAGGGCTGGATCAGCCCCAGCATTTT. This gives the protein CASSQEPPGLDQPQHF.

The CDR3 bases are TGTGCCACCAGCACCCCGGGACAGGGGGCGCACACCGGGGAGCTGTTTTTT. Translated: CATSTPGQGAHTGELFF. The genes are TRBV15 and TRBJ2-2, with 12 bases fitting TRBD1. Germline CDR1 reads LNHNV; CDR2 reads YYDKDF (reference sequence). V shed 4 bases and J 3 bases; nucleotides not matched to a gene: 6. The CDR3 has 17 amino acids.

V and J are TRBV28 and TRBJ2-7; D unresolved. The germline gives CDR1 MDHEN, CDR2 SYDVKM. Trimming shortened V by 3 bases and J by 0 bases, and 21 bases separated the two germline ends. The CDR3 is 18 residues long. For the CDR3, the DNA is TGTGCCAGCAGTTTCCCCCCCCTCGGGCCGGGCTCCTCCTACGAGCAGTACTTC. Translation gives CASSFPPLGPGSSYEQYF.

The chain combines TRBV5-1 with TRBJ1-1; D not certain. Trimming stripped 5 bases from V and 4 bases from J, with 12 bases between. This CDR3 contains 13 residues. Germline-derived CDR1 and CDR2 are SGHRS and YFSETQ. The CDR3 here is CASRVDPTTEAFF. CDR3 nucleotide sequence: TGCGCCAGCAGAGTAGATCCAACCACTGAAGCTTTCTTT.

The rearrangement joins TRBV28 to TRBJ1-1; D remains ambiguous. The germline CDR1 and CDR2 sequences are MDHEN and SYDVKM. This CDR3 has 14 residues. Trimming took off 3 bases at V and 6 bases at J, with 14 bases between the two ends. CDR3 nucleotide sequence: TGTGCCAGCAGTTTTTTAGATAGGCACCCTGAAGCTTTCTTT. Translated, it gives CASSFLDRHPEAFF.

V is TRBV19 and J is TRBJ1-5; D uncertain. Germline V gene data show CDR1 as LNHDA and CDR2 as SQIVND (reference sequence). The CDR3 contains 16 residues. Trimming cost V 2 bases and J 0 bases, with 11 bases left between them. The CDR3 protein is CASSILWQNSNQPQHF. The CDR3 DNA is TGTGCCAGTAGTATACTCTGGCAGAATAGCAATCAGCCCCAGCATTTT.

The chain uses TRBV7-6 and TRBJ1-1; the D is unclear. V lost 4 bases and J 8 bases, leaving 11 bases between the germline ends. CDR3 length: 12 amino acids. Germline V gene data show CDR1 as SGHVS and CDR2 as FNYEAQ. CDR3 nucleotides: TGTGCCAGCAGCTCCGGCGGCCCCGAAGCTTTCTTT. It specifies CASSSGGPEAFF.

The chain carries TRBV14 and TRBJ2-1, with D uncertain. The germline gives CDR1 SGHDN, CDR2 FVKESK. Trimming cost V 1 base and J 11 bases, with 9 bases left between them. There are 12 residues in the CDR3. CDR3 residues: CASSQGRVKQFF. In DNA form, the CDR3 reads TGTGCCAGCAGCCAAGGAAGGGTTAAGCAGTTCTTC.

The chain couples TRBV28 to TRBJ1-5; unclear D gene. Trimming removed 2 bases at V and 1 base at J, with 12 bases between. This CDR3 is built from 16 residues. Germline assignment: CDR1 MDHEN and CDR2 SYDVKM. The CDR3 here is CASSLRGYRSNQPQHF. The CDR3 region has the DNA TGTGCCAGCAGTTTACGGGGTTATAGGAGCAATCAGCCCCAGCATTTT.

The rearrangement uses TRBV7-2 and TRBJ2-1, with TRBD2 matching over 7 bases. The CDR3 covers 15 residues. V shed 1 base and J 2 bases; nucleotides not matched to a gene: 2. Germline CDR1 reads SGHTA; CDR2 reads FQGNSA. CDR3 DNA: TGTGCCAGCAGCTTAGATCTAGCGGCCTACAATGAGCAGTTCTTC. Translating it yields CASSLDLAAYNEQFF.

The table lists this clone with many counts. The J gene is TRBJ2-5, the V gene TRBV5-6; D is perhaps TRBD2 (5 bases). CDR3 length equals 13 residues. CDR1 SGHDT and CDR2 YYEEEE come from the germline V gene. V was cut by 6 bases and J by 3 bases, with 12 bases left in between. For the CDR3, the DNA is TGTGCCAGCACCGCGGGTGTAAAAGAGACCCAGTACTTC. Protein product: CASTAGVKETQYF.

Remarks on this clone: Within the sample, other DNA sequences also encode this same CDR3. This chain links TRBV19 with TRBJ1-5; D is unclear. Germline CDR1 and CDR2: LNHDA and SQIVND (reference sequence). The CDR3 sequence is 12 residues long. The V gene lost 6 bases and the J gene lost 3 bases, with 6 bases spanning the gap. DNA for the CDR3: TGTGCCAGTAGCACCCCCAATCAGCCCCAGCATTTT. Its protein product is CASSTPNQPQHF.

This clone was counted many times. Other DNA sequences in this sample translate to the same CDR3. This chain joins TRBV6-4 and TRBJ2-6; no definite D call. V shed 2 bases and J shed 4 bases, with 9 bases lying between them. The CDR3 is 15 residues long. In germline, CDR1 is MRHNA, CDR2 SNTAGT. CDR3 region: CASSDVGSGANVLTF. CDR3 DNA: TGTGCCAGCAGTGACGTGGGGTCCGGGGCCAACGTCCTGACTTTC.

The chain employs TRBV14 and TRBJ2-7; unclear D gene. The ends were cut back, 0 bases at V and 5 bases at J, with 11 bases in the middle. This CDR3 contains 14 residues. Germline assignment: CDR1 SGHDN and CDR2 FVKESK. The CDR3 sequence is CASSQEIWVDEQYF. The CDR3 DNA sequence: TGTGCCAGCAGCCAAGAGATCTGGGTTGACGAGCAGTACTTC.

The chain uses TRBV7-8 and TRBJ1-1; no clear D. Germline assignment: CDR1 SGHVS and CDR2 FQNEAQ. Trimming cost V 1 base and J 6 bases, with 9 bases left between them. This CDR3 spans 13 amino acids. The CDR3 region has the DNA TGTGCCAGCAGCTTAGATTGGGCATCTGAAGCTTTCTTT. This gives the protein CASSLDWASEAFF.

This clone has a single count. The CDR3 nucleotides are TGTGCCAGCAGTCGGGACAGGAGCTCCTACAATGAGCAGTTCTTC. Translation gives CASSRDRSSYNEQFF. The chain uses TRBV7-2 and TRBJ2-1; 8 bases are a match to TRBD1. The ends lost 6 bases at V and 0 bases at J; junction bases unmatched: 4. The CDR3 is 15 amino acids. CDR1 SGHTA and CDR2 FQGNSA come from the germline V gene.